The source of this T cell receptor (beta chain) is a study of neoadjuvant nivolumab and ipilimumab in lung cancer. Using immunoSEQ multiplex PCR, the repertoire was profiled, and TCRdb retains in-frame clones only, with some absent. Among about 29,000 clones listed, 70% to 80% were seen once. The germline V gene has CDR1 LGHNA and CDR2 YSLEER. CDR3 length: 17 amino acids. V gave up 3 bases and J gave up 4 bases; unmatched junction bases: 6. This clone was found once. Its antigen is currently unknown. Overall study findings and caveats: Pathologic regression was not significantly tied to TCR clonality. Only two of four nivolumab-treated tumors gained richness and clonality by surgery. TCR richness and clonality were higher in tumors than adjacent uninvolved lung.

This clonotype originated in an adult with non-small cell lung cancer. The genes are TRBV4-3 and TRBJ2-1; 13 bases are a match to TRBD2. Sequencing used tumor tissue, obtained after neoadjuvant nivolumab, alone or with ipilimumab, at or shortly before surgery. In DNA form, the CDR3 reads TGCGCCAGCAGCCAGGAGTGGACTAGCGGGGGTTACAATGAGCAGTTCTTC. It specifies CASSQEWTSGGYNEQFF.